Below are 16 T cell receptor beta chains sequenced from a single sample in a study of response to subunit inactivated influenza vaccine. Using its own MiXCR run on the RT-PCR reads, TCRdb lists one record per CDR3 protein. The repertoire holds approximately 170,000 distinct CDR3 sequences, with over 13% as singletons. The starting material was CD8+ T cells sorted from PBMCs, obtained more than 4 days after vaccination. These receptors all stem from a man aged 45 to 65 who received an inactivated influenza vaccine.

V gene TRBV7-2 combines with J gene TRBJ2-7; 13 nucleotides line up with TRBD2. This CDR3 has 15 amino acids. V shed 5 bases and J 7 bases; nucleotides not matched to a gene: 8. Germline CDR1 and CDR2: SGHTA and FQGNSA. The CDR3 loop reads CASSVTSGGAGEQYF. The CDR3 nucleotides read TGTGCCAGCAGCGTTACTAGCGGGGGGGCGGGAGAGCAGTACTTC.

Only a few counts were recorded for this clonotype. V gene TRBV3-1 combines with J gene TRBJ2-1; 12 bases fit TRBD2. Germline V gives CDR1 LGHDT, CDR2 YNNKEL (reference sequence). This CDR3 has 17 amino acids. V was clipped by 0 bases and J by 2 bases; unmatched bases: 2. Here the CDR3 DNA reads TGTGCCAGCAGCCAAGATCGACTAGCGGGAGCCTACAATGAGCAGTTCTTC. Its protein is CASSQDRLAGAYNEQFF.

The chain's CDR3 is CASSLTGYDNEKLFF. The CDR3 region has the DNA TGTGCCAGCAGTTTGACAGGGTATGATAATGAAAAACTGTTTTTT. The gene calls are TRBV6-5 and TRBJ1-4; the match to TRBD1 covers 7 bases. The CDR3 sequence is 15 residues long. Germline V gives CDR1 MNHEY, CDR2 SVGAGI. The trim removed 4 bases at V and 4 bases at J, leaving 6 bases unmatched.

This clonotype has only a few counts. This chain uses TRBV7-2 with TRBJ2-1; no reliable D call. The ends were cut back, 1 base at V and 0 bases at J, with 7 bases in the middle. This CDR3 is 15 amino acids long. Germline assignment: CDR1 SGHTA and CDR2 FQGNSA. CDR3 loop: CASSLDTDSYNEQFF. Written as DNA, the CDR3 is TGTGCCAGCAGCTTAGACACTGACTCCTACAATGAGCAGTTCTTC.

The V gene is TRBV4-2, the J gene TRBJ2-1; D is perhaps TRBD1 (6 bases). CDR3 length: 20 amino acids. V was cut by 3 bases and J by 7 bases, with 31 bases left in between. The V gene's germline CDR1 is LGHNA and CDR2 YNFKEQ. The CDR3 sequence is CASSQSLTGRGPNEGNEQFF. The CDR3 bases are TGTGCCAGCAGCCAGTCTTTGACAGGACGAGGGCCCAATGAAGGGAATGAGCAGTTCTTC.

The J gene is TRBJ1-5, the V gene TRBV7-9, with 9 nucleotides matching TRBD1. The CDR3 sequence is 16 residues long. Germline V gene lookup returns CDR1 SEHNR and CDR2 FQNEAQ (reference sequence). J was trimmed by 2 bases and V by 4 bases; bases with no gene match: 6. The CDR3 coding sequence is TGTGCCAGCAGCTCCGGACAGGGGTATGGCAATCAGCCCCAGCATTTT. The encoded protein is CASSSGQGYGNQPQHF.

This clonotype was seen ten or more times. The CDR3 region is CASSSTSTRSPSTQYF. CDR3 nucleotide sequence: TGTGCCAGCAGCTCCACGTCGACTAGGAGCCCTAGTACGCAGTATTTT. The genes are TRBV7-9 and TRBJ2-3; D perhaps matches TRBD2 (6 bases). Germline V gene sequence: CDR1 SEHNR, CDR2 FQNEAQ (reference sequence). This CDR3 spans 16 amino acids. V was cut by 4 bases and J by 8 bases, with 22 bases left in between. The full variable domain, in which reference TRBV7-9 and TRBJ2-3 provide the parts outside the CDR3, is DTGVSQNPRHKITKRGQNVTFRCDPISEHNRLYWYRQTLGQGPEFLTYFQNEAQLEKSRLLSDRFSAERPKGSFSTLEIQRTEQGDSAMYLCASSSTSTRSPSTQYFGPGTRLTVL.

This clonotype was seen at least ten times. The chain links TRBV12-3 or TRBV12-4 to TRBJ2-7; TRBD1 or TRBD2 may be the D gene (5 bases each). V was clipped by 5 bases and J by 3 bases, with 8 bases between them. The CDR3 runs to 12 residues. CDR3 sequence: CASSRGDYEQYF. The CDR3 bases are TGTGCCAGCAGTCGAGGGGACTACGAGCAGTACTTC.

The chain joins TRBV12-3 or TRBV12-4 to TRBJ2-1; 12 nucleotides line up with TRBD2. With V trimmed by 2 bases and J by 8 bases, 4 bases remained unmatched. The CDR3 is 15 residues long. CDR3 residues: CASSLPSGRAHEQFF. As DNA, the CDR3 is TGTGCCAGCAGTTTACCTAGCGGGAGGGCCCATGAGCAGTTCTTC.

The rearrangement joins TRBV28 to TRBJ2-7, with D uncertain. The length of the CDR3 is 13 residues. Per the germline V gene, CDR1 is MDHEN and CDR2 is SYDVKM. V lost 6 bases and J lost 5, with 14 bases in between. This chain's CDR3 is CASSSTRNHEQYF. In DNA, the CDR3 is TGTGCCAGCAGCTCCACCCGGAACCACGAGCAGTACTTC.

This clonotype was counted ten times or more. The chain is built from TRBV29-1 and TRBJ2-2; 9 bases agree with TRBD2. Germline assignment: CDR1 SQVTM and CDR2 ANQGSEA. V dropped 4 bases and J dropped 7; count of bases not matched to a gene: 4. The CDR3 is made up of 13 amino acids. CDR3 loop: CSVASGVHGELFF. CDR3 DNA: TGCAGCGTTGCTAGCGGGGTTCACGGGGAGCTGTTTTTT.

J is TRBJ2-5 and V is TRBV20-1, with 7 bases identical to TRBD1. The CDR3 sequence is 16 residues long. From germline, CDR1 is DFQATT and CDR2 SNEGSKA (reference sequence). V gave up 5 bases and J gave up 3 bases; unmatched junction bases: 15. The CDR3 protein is CSAYSLGDRAEETQYF. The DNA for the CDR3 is TGCAGTGCTTACAGCTTGGGAGACAGGGCTGAAGAGACCCAGTACTTC.

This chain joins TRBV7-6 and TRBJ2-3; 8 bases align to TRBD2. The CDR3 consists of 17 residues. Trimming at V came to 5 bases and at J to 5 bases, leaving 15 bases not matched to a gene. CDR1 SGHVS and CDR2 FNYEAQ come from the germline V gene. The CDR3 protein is CASSRPLYSGGQDTQYF. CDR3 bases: TGTGCCAGCAGCCGACCTCTCTATTCGGGGGGGCAAGATACGCAGTATTTT.

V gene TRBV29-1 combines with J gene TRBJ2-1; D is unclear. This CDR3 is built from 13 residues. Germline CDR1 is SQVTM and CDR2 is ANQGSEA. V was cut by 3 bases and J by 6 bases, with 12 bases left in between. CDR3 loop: CSVDFPTFNEQFF. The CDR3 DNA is TGCAGCGTTGATTTTCCGACCTTCAATGAGCAGTTCTTC.

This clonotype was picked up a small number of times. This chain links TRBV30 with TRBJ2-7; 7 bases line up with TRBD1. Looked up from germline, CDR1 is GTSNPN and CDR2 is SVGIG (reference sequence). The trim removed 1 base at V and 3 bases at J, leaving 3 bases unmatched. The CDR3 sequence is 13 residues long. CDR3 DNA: TGTGCCTGGAGTGAAGGGACAGACTACGAGCAGTACTTC. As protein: CAWSEGTDYEQYF.

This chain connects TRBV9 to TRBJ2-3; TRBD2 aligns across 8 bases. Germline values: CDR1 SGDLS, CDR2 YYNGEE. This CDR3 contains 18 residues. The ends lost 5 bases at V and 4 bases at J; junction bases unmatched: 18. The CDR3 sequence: CASSPPYREGPVADTQYF. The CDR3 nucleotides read TGTGCCAGCAGTCCTCCGTACCGGGAGGGTCCGGTAGCAGATACGCAGTATTTT.